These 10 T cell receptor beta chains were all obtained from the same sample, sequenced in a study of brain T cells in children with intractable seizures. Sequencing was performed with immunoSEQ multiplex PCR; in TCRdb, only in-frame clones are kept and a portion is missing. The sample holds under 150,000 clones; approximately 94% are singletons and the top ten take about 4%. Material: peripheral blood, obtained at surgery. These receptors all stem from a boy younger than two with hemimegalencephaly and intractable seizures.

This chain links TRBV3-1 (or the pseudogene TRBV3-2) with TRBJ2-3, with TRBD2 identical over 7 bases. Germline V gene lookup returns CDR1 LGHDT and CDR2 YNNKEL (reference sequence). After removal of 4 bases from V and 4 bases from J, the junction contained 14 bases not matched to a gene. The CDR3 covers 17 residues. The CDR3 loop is CASSRPGRGRSADTQYF. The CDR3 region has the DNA TGTGCCAGCAGCCGACCTGGGAGGGGCAGGAGCGCAGATACGCAGTATTTT.

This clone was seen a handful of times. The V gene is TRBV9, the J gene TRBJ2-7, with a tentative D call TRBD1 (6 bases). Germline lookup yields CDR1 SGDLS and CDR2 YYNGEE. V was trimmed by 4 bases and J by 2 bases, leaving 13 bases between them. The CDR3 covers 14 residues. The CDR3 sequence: CASSRQEQTYEQYF. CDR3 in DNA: TGTGCCAGCAGCCGACAGGAACAGACCTACGAGCAGTACTTC.

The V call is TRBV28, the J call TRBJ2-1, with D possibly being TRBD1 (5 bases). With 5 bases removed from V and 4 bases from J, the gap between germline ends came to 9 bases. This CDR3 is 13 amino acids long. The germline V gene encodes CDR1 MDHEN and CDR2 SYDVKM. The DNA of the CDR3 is TGTGCCAGCAGTGTGGGGCCTTACAATGAGCAGTTCTTC. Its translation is CASSVGPYNEQFF.

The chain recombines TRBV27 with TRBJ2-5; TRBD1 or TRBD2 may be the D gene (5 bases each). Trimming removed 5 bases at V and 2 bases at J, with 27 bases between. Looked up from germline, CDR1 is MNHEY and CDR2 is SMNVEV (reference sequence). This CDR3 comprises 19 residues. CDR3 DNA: TGTGCCAGCAGTACCTACGGGGCAGGTGCCCTTAGGGGTCAAGAGACCCAGTACTTC. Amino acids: CASSTYGAGALRGQETQYF.

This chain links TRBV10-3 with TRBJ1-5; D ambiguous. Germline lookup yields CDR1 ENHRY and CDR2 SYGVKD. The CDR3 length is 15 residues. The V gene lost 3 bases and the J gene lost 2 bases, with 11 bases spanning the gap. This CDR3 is CAISERWSRNQPQHF. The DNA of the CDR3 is TGTGCCATCAGTGAAAGGTGGTCCCGCAATCAGCCCCAGCATTTT.

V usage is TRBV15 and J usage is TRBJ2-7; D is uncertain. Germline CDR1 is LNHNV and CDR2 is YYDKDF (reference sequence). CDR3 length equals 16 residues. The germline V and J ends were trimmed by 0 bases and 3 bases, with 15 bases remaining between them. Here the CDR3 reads CATSRDSTAPIYEQYF. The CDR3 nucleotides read TGTGCCACCAGCAGAGATAGCACAGCGCCTATCTACGAGCAGTACTTC. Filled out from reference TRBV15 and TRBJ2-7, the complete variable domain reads DAMVIQNPRYQVTQFGKPVTLSCSQTLNHNVMYWYQQKSSQAPKLLFHYYDKDFNNEADTPDNFQSRRPNTSFCFLDIRSPGLGDTAMYLCATSRDSTAPIYEQYFGPGTRLTVT.

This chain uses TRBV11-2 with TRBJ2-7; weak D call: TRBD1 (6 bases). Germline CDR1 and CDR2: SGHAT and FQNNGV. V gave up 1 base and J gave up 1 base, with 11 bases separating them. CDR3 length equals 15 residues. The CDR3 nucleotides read TGTGCCAGCAGCTTAGCCGGACAGCAGTCCTACGAGCAGTACTTC. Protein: CASSLAGQQSYEQYF.

In nucleotides, the CDR3 is TGCGCCAGCAGCGCAAGGGTTGTAAAGCTGGCGGACAATGAGCAGTTCTTC. Amino acids: CASSARVVKLADNEQFF. The chain couples TRBV5-1 to TRBJ2-1; D gene uncertain. V lost 4 bases, J lost 5 bases, and 22 bases lay in between. The CDR3 runs to 17 residues. Germline V gene data show CDR1 as SGHRS and CDR2 as YFSETQ.

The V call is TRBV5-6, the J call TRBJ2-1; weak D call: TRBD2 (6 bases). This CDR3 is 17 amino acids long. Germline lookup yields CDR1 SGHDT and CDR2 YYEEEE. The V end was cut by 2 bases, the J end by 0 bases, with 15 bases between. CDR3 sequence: CASSLGARGTSYNEQFF. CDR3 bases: TGTGCCAGCAGCTTAGGAGCTCGGGGGACCTCCTACAATGAGCAGTTCTTC.

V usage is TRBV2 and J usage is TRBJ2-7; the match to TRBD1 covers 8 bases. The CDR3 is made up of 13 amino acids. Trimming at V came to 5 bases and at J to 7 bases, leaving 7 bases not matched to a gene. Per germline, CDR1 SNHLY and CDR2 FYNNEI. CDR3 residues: CASSLDRGVEQYF. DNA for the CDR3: TGTGCCAGCAGTCTCGACAGGGGTGTTGAGCAGTACTTC.